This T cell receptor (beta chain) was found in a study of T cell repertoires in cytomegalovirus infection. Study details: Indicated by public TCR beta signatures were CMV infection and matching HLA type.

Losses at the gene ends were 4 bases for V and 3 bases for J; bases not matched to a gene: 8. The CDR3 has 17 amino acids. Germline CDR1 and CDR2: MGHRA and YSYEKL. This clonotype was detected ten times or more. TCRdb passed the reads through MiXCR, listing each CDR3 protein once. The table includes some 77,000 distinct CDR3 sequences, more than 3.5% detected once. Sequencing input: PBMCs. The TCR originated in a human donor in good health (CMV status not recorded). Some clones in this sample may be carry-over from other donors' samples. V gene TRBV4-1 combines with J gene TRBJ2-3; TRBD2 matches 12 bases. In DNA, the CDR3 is TGCGCCAGCAGCCGAGGCGGGCTAGCGGGGGGGACAGATACGCAGTATTTT. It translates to CASSRGGLAGGTDTQYF.